Listed below are T cell receptor beta chains from one sample, sequenced in a study of T cell responses to AZD1222 COVID-19 vaccine. The method was immunoSEQ multiplex PCR; TCRdb's version includes in-frame clones alone and lacks a portion of them. The sample shows over 100,000 clones, approximately 93% of them seen only once. This specimen was peripheral blood, taken on day 0 of AZD1222 vaccination. The receptors here all came from an adult in good health. Both conserved end residues are part of each CDR3. A D gene is named only where the DNA matches it firmly. Some rows have no size entry. The others give once, few or many, or a class for an expanded clone.

TGTGCCAGCACGGCAGAGGGCCTCGAGCAGTACTTC | CASTAEGLEQYF | . | TRBJ2-7 | TRBV11-1 | .
TGTGCCATCAGTGACTTTCAAGCCGGGACAGGGAACGTCTACGAGCAGTACTTC | CAISDFQAGTGNVYEQYF | TRBD1 | TRBJ2-7 | TRBV10-3 | .
TGTGGGGGATGGTGGTATAACACCGGGGAGCTGTTTTTT | CGGWWYNTGELFF | . | TRBJ2-2 | TRBV30 | .
TGTGCCAGCAGTTTGGGATCCCTTATCACAGATACGCAGTATTTT | CASSLGSLITDTQYF | . | TRBJ2-3 | TRBV27 | once
TGTGCCTGGAGTCCTTCGACTATCTCTGGAGAGACCCAGTACTTC | CAWSPSTISGETQYF | . | TRBJ2-5 | TRBV30 | .
TGTGCCAGCAGCAAAAAACAGGGGGCTGGCACTGAAGCTTTCTTT | CASSKKQGAGTEAFF | TRBD1 | TRBJ1-1 | TRBV3-1/TRBV3-2 | .
TGTGCCAGCAGCTTCGGGGGGGCCGGTTACAATGAGCAGTTCTTC | CASSFGGAGYNEQFF | TRBD2 | TRBJ2-1 | TRBV5-4 | .
TGTGCCAGCAGTTACTCTAATTCACCCCTCCACTTT | CASSYSNSPLHF | . | TRBJ1-6 | TRBV27 | .
TGTGCCAGCAGCCAAGAAAGAAGGAGCTACAAAATCTCTGGGGCCAACGTCCTGACTTTC | CASSQERRSYKISGANVLTF | . | TRBJ2-6 | TRBV3-1/TRBV3-2 | .
TGTGCCAGTAGTATGGGGGACTATGGCTACACCTTC | CASSMGDYGYTF | . | TRBJ1-2 | TRBV19 | .
TGTGCCAGTAGAGCAGACCTACCCCTGACAGATACGCAGTATTTT | CASRADLPLTDTQYF | . | TRBJ2-3 | TRBV19 | .
TGTGCCATCAGTGAGTCCTCAAGCGGGGGGTGGTCAGAGACCCAGTACTTC | CAISESSSGGWSETQYF | TRBD2 | TRBJ2-5 | TRBV10-3 | .
TGTGCCAGCAGGGCGGGCATGGCCAAAAACATTCAGTACTTC | CASRAGMAKNIQYF | . | TRBJ2-4 | TRBV2 | .
TGTGCCAGTAAACAGGGTCAAGAGACCCAGTACTTC | CASKQGQETQYF | . | TRBJ2-5 | TRBV6-6 | .
TGTGCCAGCAGCCTGGAAAGAACTGAAGCTTTCTTT | CASSLERTEAFF | . | TRBJ1-1 | TRBV5-4 | .
TGTGCCAGCAGCCAAGGCGGGTACGAGCAGTACTTC | CASSQGGYEQYF | . | TRBJ2-7 | TRBV4-2 | .
TGTGCCAGCTCAGCGGACAGAGGGATTTACGAGCAGTACTTC | CASSADRGIYEQYF | . | TRBJ2-7 | TRBV18 | once
TGTGCCAGTAGTAAGAAGCCGGGCGGCCCCTATGGCTACACCTTC | CASSKKPGGPYGYTF | . | TRBJ1-2 | TRBV19 | .
TGTGCCAGTAGTATGGGTCAGCAAGATACGCAGTATTTT | CASSMGQQDTQYF | . | TRBJ2-3 | TRBV19 | once
TGTGCCAGCAGTTTAGTCTACTACGAGCAGTACTTC | CASSLVYYEQYF | . | TRBJ2-7 | TRBV28 | .
TGTGCCAGCAGTGCTACAGGGGTCTCCGGGGAGCTGTTTTTT | CASSATGVSGELFF | TRBD1 | TRBJ2-2 | TRBV2 | .
TGCGCCAGCAGTGAAAACCCCAATCAGCCCCAGCATTTT | CASSENPNQPQHF | . | TRBJ1-5 | TRBV10-2 | .
TGTGCCAGTAGAGGGGGACAGGGCGAGAATTCACCCCTCCACTTT | CASRGGQGENSPLHF | TRBD1 | TRBJ1-6 | TRBV19 | .
TGTGCCAGTAGTATTGGACGACTTAATGAAAAACTGTTTTTT | CASSIGRLNEKLFF | . | TRBJ1-4 | TRBV19 | .
TGTGCCAGTTCAGTACAGGGGGCGGGTAACACTGAAGCTTTCTTT | CASSVQGAGNTEAFF | TRBD1 | TRBJ1-1 | TRBV5-4 | .
TGTGCCAGCAGCTTAAAAGCGCAGGGAGGCTACACCTTC | CASSLKAQGGYTF | . | TRBJ1-2 | TRBV7-2 | .
TGTGCCAGCAGTCTTTCAGGGGACGTGGGGTCACCCCTCCACTTT | CASSLSGDVGSPLHF | . | TRBJ1-6 | TRBV27 | once
TGTGCCAGTAGTGACCAGGGTGCCGAGCAGTACTTC | CASSDQGAEQYF | . | TRBJ2-7 | TRBV19 | once
TGTGCCACCAGCGAGGACCGCTATGGCTACACCTTC | CATSEDRYGYTF | . | TRBJ1-2 | TRBV15 | once